This T cell receptor beta chain was recovered during a study of T cells in Graves' hyperthyroidism and ophthalmopathy. Study summary: Initial diagnosis, before any treatment, was when peripheral blood was collected. General study points: A model built on 13 V-J features separated ophthalmopathy from stable hyperthyroidism.

This clonotype came up many times. The antigen remains unidentified. Based on clinical symptoms, serum thyroxine and TRAb, thyroid ultrasound and orbital computed tomography, diagnoses were reached. Fresh peripheral blood, approximately 10 ml, yielded the PBMCs. The CDR3 consists of 14 residues. The ends were cut back, 3 bases at V and 1 base at J, with 7 bases in the middle. Amplified TCR beta CDR3 regions came from RNA transcripts. Primed by the HTBI set, a first-round RT-PCR was run on the TCR CDR3. TCRdb recomputed calls from the multiplex PCR reads with MiXCR, one row per CDR3 protein. This sample yields approximately 700,000 distinct CDR3 sequences, of which about 15% are seen a single time; under 9.5% belongs to the top ten.

The specimen sequenced was blood. This TCR came from a man in his late teens or twenties with Graves' hyperthyroidism. V gene TRBV12-3 or TRBV12-4 combines with J gene TRBJ2-4; possible D gene TRBD2, 5 bases. CDR3 coding DNA: TGTGCCAGCAGTTTGACGGGGGCCAAAAACATTCAGTACTTC. It is translated as CASSLTGAKNIQYF.